Listed below are T cell receptor beta chains from one sample, sequenced in a study of T cells in Graves' hyperthyroidism and ophthalmopathy. TCRdb analysed the multiplex PCR reads with MiXCR anew, one entry per CDR3 protein. This table holds some 320,000 distinct CDR3 sequences, approximately 14% found once. Sample: blood. These receptors were obtained from a woman in her thirties or forties with Graves' ophthalmopathy. Both conserved end residues are part of each CDR3. D genes are given only for firm matches. Not every row has a clone size; where given, it reads once, few, many or a size class.

TRBJ2-7 | TRBD1 | TRBV5-6 | 14 | NA | CASSYGTVGHEQYF | TGTGCCAGCAGCTACGGGACAGTCGGGCACGAGCAGTACTTC
TRBJ2-4 | NA | TRBV7-9 | 15 | few | CASSLAGLHKNIQYF | TGTGCCAGCAGCTTAGCCGGGCTGCATAAAAACATTCAGTACTTC
TRBJ2-1 | TRBD2 | TRBV6-2/TRBV6-3 | 18 | many | CASSYTRGGRSSYNEQFF | TGTGCCAGCAGTTATACCCGAGGCGGGAGAAGCTCCTACAATGAGCAGTTCTTC
TRBJ2-3 | TRBD1 | TRBV11-2 | 16 | many | CASSLEVGTGTLSQYF | TGTGCCAGCAGCTTAGAGGTTGGGACAGGAACACTATCGCAGTATTTT
TRBJ2-5 | TRBD1 | TRBV7-6 | 16 | once | CASSLGTGVISETQYF | TGTGCCAGCAGCTTAGGGACAGGGGTAATCAGTGAGACCCAGTACTTC
TRBJ2-1 | TRBD2 | TRBV25-1 | 16 | many | CASSESKAGGPNEQFF | TGTGCCAGCAGTGAATCGAAGGCGGGAGGGCCTAATGAGCAGTTCTTC
TRBJ2-2 | TRBD2 | TRBV7-2 | 17 | NA | CASSFPGGTSGSGELFF | TGTGCCAGCAGCTTCCCTGGCGGGACTAGCGGGTCCGGGGAGCTGTTTTTT
TRBJ1-1 | NA | TRBV3-1 | 13 | many | CASSQWGGTEAFF | TGTGCCAGCAGCCAATGGGGTGGCACTGAAGCTTTCTTT
TRBJ2-1 | TRBD2 | TRBV29-1 | 14 | many | CSAALLAGLNEQFF | TGCAGCGCTGCATTACTAGCGGGACTGAATGAGCAGTTCTTC
TRBJ2-5 | NA | TRBV5-1 | 12 | NA | CASSLGMETQYF | TGCGCCAGCAGCTTGGGAATGGAGACCCAGTACTTC
TRBJ2-7 | NA | TRBV18 | 15 | few | CASSPPKALSGEQYF | TGTGCCAGCTCACCCCCCAAGGCCCTCTCGGGCGAGCAGTACTTC
TRBJ2-3 | NA | TRBV29-1 | 12 | many | CSVVRGTDTQYF | TGCAGCGTCGTCCGCGGCACAGATACGCAGTATTTT
TRBJ2-7 | NA | TRBV5-6 | 15 | many | CASSPYRQDDYEQYF | TGTGCCAGCAGCCCCTACCGACAGGACGACTACGAGCAGTACTTC
TRBJ2-1 | NA | TRBV6-1 | 17 | many | CASKAGATEYSYNEQFF | TGTGCCAGCAAGGCGGGGGCGACCGAATACTCCTACAATGAGCAGTTCTTC
TRBJ2-5 | NA | TRBV12-3/TRBV12-4 | 15 | many | CASTPRRGGRETQYF | TGTGCCAGCACTCCACGTCGAGGGGGAAGAGAGACCCAGTACTTC
TRBJ2-5 | NA | TRBV3-1 | 15 | NA | CASSQGPLRGETQYF | TGTGCCAGCAGCCAAGGGCCCCTGCGAGGGGAGACCCAGTACTTC
TRBJ1-1 | NA | TRBV5-4 | 14 | NA | CASSVGAVNTEAFF | TGTGCCAGCAGCGTAGGGGCGGTGAACACTGAAGCTTTCTTT
TRBJ1-1 | TRBD1 | TRBV10-3 | 12 | many | CAISERGLEAFF | TGTGCCATCAGTGAGAGGGGGCTTGAAGCTTTCTTT
TRBJ2-7 | TRBD2 | TRBV7-2 | 14 | few | CASSWGGGPYEQYF | TGTGCCAGCAGCTGGGGCGGGGGGCCCTACGAGCAGTACTTC
TRBJ2-5 | NA | TRBV3-1 | 14 | many | CASSQRASQETQYF | TGTGCCAGCAGCCAACGAGCGAGCCAAGAGACCCAGTACTTC
TRBJ2-1 | TRBD2 | TRBV3-1 | 13 | few | CASSKAGANEQFF | TGTGCCAGCAGCAAAGCGGGAGCCAATGAGCAGTTCTTC
TRBJ1-2 | NA | TRBV5-1 | 16 | NA | CASSASPQWAGDGYTF | TGCGCCAGCAGCGCCTCCCCGCAGTGGGCCGGGGATGGCTACACCTTC
TRBJ2-2 | TRBD1 | TRBV2 | 15 | NA | CASRETGLNTGELFF | TGTGCCAGCAGAGAGACAGGGTTGAACACCGGGGAGCTGTTTTTT
TRBJ1-1 | NA | TRBV6-1 | 16 | many | CASRILRETRNTEAFF | TGTGCCAGCCGTATTTTAAGGGAAACAAGGAACACTGAAGCTTTCTTT
TRBJ2-7 | NA | TRBV20-1 | 14 | few | CSARGPSDPYEQYF | TGCAGTGCTAGAGGACCTAGCGACCCCTACGAGCAGTACTTC
TRBJ2-5 | TRBD1 | TRBV12-3/TRBV12-4 | 15 | many | CASRRGQGFQETQYF | TGTGCCAGCAGACGGGGACAGGGGTTCCAAGAGACCCAGTACTTC
TRBJ2-3 | TRBD2 | TRBV6-5 | 16 | NA | CASSYELAGGQDTQYF | TGTGCCAGCAGTTACGAACTAGCGGGGGGGCAAGATACGCAGTATTTT
TRBJ1-6 | NA | TRBV5-1 | 16 | few | CASSLESVDHNSPLHF | TGCGCCAGCAGCTTGGAGTCAGTAGATCATAATTCACCCCTCCACTTT
TRBJ1-2 | NA | TRBV3-1 | 15 | few | CASSQVGENNYGYTF | TGTGCCAGCAGCCAAGTAGGAGAGAATAACTATGGCTACACCTTC
TRBJ2-5 | NA | TRBV6-5 | 11 | many | CASSYGETQYF | TGCGCCAGCAGCTACGGAGAGACCCAGTACTTC
TRBJ2-2 | NA | TRBV12-3/TRBV12-4 | 17 | NA | CASALGRLGGKAGELFF | TGTGCCAGCGCCCTAGGGCGCTTGGGTGGGAAGGCCGGGGAGCTGTTTTTT
TRBJ1-4 | NA | TRBV20-1 | 18 | many | CSARSLGRGAGTNEKLFF | TGCAGTGCTAGATCCCTGGGAAGGGGCGCTGGGACTAATGAAAAACTGTTTTTT
TRBJ2-2 | NA | TRBV5-5 | 14 | few | CASSTRGNTGELFF | TGTGCCAGCAGCACAAGGGGGAACACCGGGGAGCTGTTTTTT
TRBJ1-1 | NA | TRBV9 | 13 | many | CASSATTRTEAFF | TGTGCCAGCAGCGCCACCACCCGCACTGAAGCTTTCTTT
TRBJ2-2 | NA | TRBV2 | 17 | few | CASSEKYLGADTGELFF | TGTGCCAGCAGTGAAAAATATTTGGGAGCGGACACCGGGGAGCTGTTTTTT
TRBJ1-1 | NA | TRBV28 | 10 | many | CASVDREAFF | TGTGCCAGCGTTGACAGAGAAGCTTTCTTT
TRBJ1-1 | NA | TRBV19 | 18 | NA | CASSIGFTSGRVNTEAFF | TGTGCCAGTAGTATAGGGTTCACTTCAGGGCGGGTGAACACTGAAGCTTTCTTT
TRBJ2-7 | TRBD2 | TRBV5-4 | 15 | once | CASSLASGGTYEQYF | TGTGCCAGCAGTCTAGCTAGCGGGGGGACCTACGAGCAGTACTTC
TRBJ1-1 | NA | TRBV12-3/TRBV12-4 | 13 | many | CASSLVGGTEAFF | TGTGCCAGCAGTTTAGTAGGTGGCACTGAAGCTTTCTTT
TRBJ2-6 | NA | TRBV20-1 | 14 | few | CSARDNAGANVLTF | TGCAGTGCTAGAGATAATGCTGGGGCCAACGTCCTGACTTTC
TRBJ1-1 | TRBD1 | TRBV7-8 | 17 | NA | CASSLRTGGVGIFEAFF | TGTGCCAGCAGCTTAAGGACAGGGGGCGTGGGGATATTTGAAGCTTTCTTT
TRBJ1-6 | NA | TRBV6-1 | 14 | many | CASSQGSYNSPLHF | TGTGCCAGCAGTCAGGGATCCTATAATTCACCCCTCCACTTT
TRBJ2-5 | NA | TRBV11-3 | 15 | NA | CASSLGGLDQETQYF | TGTGCCAGCAGCTTAGGTGGTCTAGACCAAGAGACCCAGTACTTC
TRBJ2-1 | TRBD1 | TRBV30 | 17 | few | CAWSSLVGTGGYNEQFF | TGTGCCTGGAGTTCTTTAGTTGGGACAGGGGGCTACAATGAGCAGTTCTTC
TRBJ1-1 | TRBD1 | TRBV28 | 14 | many | CASSQGGRDTEAFF | TGTGCCAGCAGTCAGGGGGGAAGGGACACTGAAGCTTTCTTT
TRBJ1-5 | NA | TRBV6-1 | 16 | NA | CASSDDLGVFNQPQHF | TGTGCCAGCAGTGACGACTTAGGAGTCTTTAATCAGCCCCAGCATTTT
TRBJ1-2 | NA | TRBV15 | 14 | NA | CATSRVGIDYGYTF | TGTGCCACCAGCAGAGTCGGGATCGACTATGGCTACACCTTC
TRBJ1-6 | TRBD1 | TRBV7-6 | 16 | NA | CASSLVRAGGGSPLHF | TGTGCCAGCAGCTTAGTAAGGGCAGGGGGCGGTTCACCCCTCCACTTT
TRBJ2-1 | TRBD2 | TRBV4-1 | 18 | NA | CASSQSRLAGKGANEQFF | TGCGCCAGCAGCCAATCCAGACTAGCGGGAAAGGGGGCCAATGAGCAGTTCTTC
TRBJ2-3 | NA | TRBV6-1 | 16 | few | CASSLIQGSGVDTQYF | TGTGCCAGCAGTTTAATACAGGGGAGCGGGGTAGATACGCAGTATTTT
TRBJ2-1 | NA | TRBV27 | 12 | many | CASSPWGNEQFF | TGTGCCAGCAGTCCCTGGGGGAATGAGCAGTTCTTC
TRBJ1-5 | TRBD1 | TRBV19 | 14 | many | CASSPGQLYQPQHF | TGTGCCAGTAGCCCGGGACAGCTTTATCAGCCCCAGCATTTT
TRBJ2-2 | NA | TRBV2 | 11 | NA | CASKADGELFF | TGTGCCAGCAAGGCTGACGGGGAGCTGTTTTTT
TRBJ2-1 | TRBD1 | TRBV10-3 | 15 | NA | CAISDTGGSVTEQFF | TGTGCCATCAGTGATACAGGGGGGAGTGTTACTGAGCAGTTCTTC
TRBJ2-1 | NA | TRBV19 | 12 | few | CASSISYSEQFF | TGTGCCAGTAGTATATCATACAGTGAGCAGTTCTTC
TRBJ2-2 | NA | TRBV7-9 | 16 | many | CASSLRVSANTGELFF | TGTGCCAGCAGCTTGAGAGTGTCCGCGAACACCGGGGAGCTGTTTTTT
TRBJ2-3 | NA | TRBV20-1 | 14 | few | CSAPLVGGGDTQYF | TGCAGTGCTCCCCTAGTGGGGGGAGGAGATACGCAGTATTTT
TRBJ2-2 | TRBD1 | TRBV6-1 | 15 | many | CASRPGQGRTGELFF | TGTGCCAGCAGACCAGGACAGGGCAGAACCGGGGAGCTGTTTTTT
TRBJ2-1 | NA | TRBV20-1 | 14 | few | CSADGTDEYNEQFF | TGCAGTGCGGACGGGACGGATGAATACAATGAGCAGTTCTTC